This T cell receptor (beta chain) was sequenced during a study of human T cells and chemical hapten exposure (dated by TCRdb to the early 2020s). Background on the whole study: For sensitization, 2% DPC in acetone was applied to a 2 cm by 2 cm area of upper inner arm skin. Patients additionally received weekly therapeutic DPC doses to the scalp throughout the roughly 25-week study period. Patch testing on the upper back used Finn chambers containing 0.01% DPC, with scoring done after 6 days according to International Contact Dermatitis Research Group standards. The patient cohort, mostly female, included alopecia areata with under or over 50% scalp involvement, alopecia totalis and alopecia universalis. Libraries were combined into a pool for sequencing, and differences in TCR yield between samples came mainly from small differences in library volumes within the pool. This study followed changes in the peripheral blood TCR repertoire in vivo during primary and secondary sensitization of alopecia patients to the hapten diphenylcyclopropenone (DPC). Blood was sampled from patients pre-sensitization (week 0) and at 2, 6 and about 24 weeks after DPC sensitization. Blood for TCR sequencing was provided by twenty-nine alopecia patients at one to four time points (pre-sensitization, 2, 6 and 24 weeks). Overall study results and their limits: DPC sensitization did not change the number of TCRs with a frequency above 1 in 1000, and there was no evidence of changes in global repertoire structure. Compared with pre-sensitization or healthy control sets, expanded TCRs formed significantly more large CDR3 similarity clusters, which is consistent with antigen-driven responses. Because every patient had alopecia, a presumed autoimmune disease, the patients' immune response might differ from that of healthy individuals. The number of PT1 expanded TCRs positively correlated with patch test score, significant at thresholds 8, 16 and 32 but not 4. Repeated subsampling changed both the strength of the expansion versus patch-test correlation and the threshold at which that correlation became significant.

Per the publication, the time point label means: pre-sensitization, week 0. The treatment or condition tag for this specimen amounts to: therapeutic diphenylcyclopropenone sensitization with weekly scalp DPC. At each patch-test visit, blood was drawn before the patch test was applied. Patients were considered eligible if aged 18 to 70, diagnosed with alopecia and deemed suitable for DPC therapy, and patients were excluded if pregnant. Unfractionated whole blood was collected in Tempus Blood RNA tubes, and total RNA was extracted from that blood. This clonotype has only a few counts. It has no known antigen specificity. The input lacks base qualities; no much larger clone sits a single base away. V ends up 5 bases short and J 4 bases short, with an unmatched junction base count of 7. CDR1 is given as SGHAT and CDR2 as FQNNGV, both from the germline V gene. From the cysteine through the phenylalanine, the CDR3 covers 15 amino acids. Of all the DNA, just the CDR3 is kept, 45 bases in frame from base 1.

Libraries were prepared through RACE. Sequencing was performed on a NextSeq 500. Library preparation attached unique molecular identifiers to individual cDNA molecules for quantitative, reproducible TCR counting. Both TCR alpha and TCR beta chains were sequenced from each blood RNA sample. For the original study's pipeline: A median of roughly 99,000 TCRs per sample was observed, with a range of about 20,000 to 690,600. The Decombinator software suite was used to annotate V, J and CDR3 in the TCR reads. To make PS versus PT1 abundance plots, every sample was subsampled to the same number of TCRs (28,000). Expanded TCRs were defined as absent before sensitization and observed at least eight times at the 2-week time point. TCRdb trimmed the raw reads at Q25, called clones with MiXCR and kept productive beta chains. A single entry per CDR3 protein holds the most common genes and DNA from its merged rows. These V and J calls rely on TCRdb rather than the paper's analysis. Here the sample has roughly 380,000 distinct CDR3 sequences; around 5.5% occur a single time. The ten most abundant clones make up 2.5% to 3% of the sample.

The chain joins TRBV11-2 to TRBJ2-1; 8 middle bases align to TRBD2. The sequence was obtained from a woman aged 45-60 years with alopecia areata. Some clones in this sample may be carry-over from other donors' samples. This specimen was whole blood, taken in connection with sensitization to the hapten diphenylcyclopropenone (DPC). The DNA sequence is as follows: TGTGCCAGCAGCCAATCCGGGACTAGATACAATGAGCAGTTCTTC. It specifies CASSQSGTRYNEQFF.